Sequencing of this TCR beta chain was carried out in a study of shared clonotypes between healthy human individuals. Data came from immunoSEQ multiplex PCR; TCRdb stores just in-frame clones and leaves some out. The table includes around 600,000 clones, around 97% detected once. The CDR3 consists of 12 residues. Per germline, CDR1 SEHNR and CDR2 FQNEAQ (reference sequence). V lost 5 bases and J lost 5, with 10 bases in between. The sequencing sample was made of naive CD4+ T cells sorted from blood. Specified subset: CD45RA+ positively selected. The TCR comes from a woman in her thirties in good health. This chain links TRBV7-9 with TRBJ2-7, with D possibly being TRBD1 (6 bases). This CDR3 reads CASSINRDEQYF. CDR3 DNA: TGTGCCAGCAGCATAAACAGGGACGAGCAGTACTTC.